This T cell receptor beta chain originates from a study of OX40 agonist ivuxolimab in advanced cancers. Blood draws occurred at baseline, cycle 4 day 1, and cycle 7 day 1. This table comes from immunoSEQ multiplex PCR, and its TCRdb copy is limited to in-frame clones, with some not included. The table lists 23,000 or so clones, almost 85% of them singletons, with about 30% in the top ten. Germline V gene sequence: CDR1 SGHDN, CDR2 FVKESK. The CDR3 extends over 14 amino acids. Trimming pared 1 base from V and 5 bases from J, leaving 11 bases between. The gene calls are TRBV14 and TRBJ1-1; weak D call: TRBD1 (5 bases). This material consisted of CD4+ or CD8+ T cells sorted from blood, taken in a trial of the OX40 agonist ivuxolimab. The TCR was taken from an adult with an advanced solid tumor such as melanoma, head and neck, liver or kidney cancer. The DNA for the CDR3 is TGTGCCAGCAGCCAAGGGGCAGGGAGAACTGAAGCTTTCTTT. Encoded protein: CASSQGAGRTEAFF.